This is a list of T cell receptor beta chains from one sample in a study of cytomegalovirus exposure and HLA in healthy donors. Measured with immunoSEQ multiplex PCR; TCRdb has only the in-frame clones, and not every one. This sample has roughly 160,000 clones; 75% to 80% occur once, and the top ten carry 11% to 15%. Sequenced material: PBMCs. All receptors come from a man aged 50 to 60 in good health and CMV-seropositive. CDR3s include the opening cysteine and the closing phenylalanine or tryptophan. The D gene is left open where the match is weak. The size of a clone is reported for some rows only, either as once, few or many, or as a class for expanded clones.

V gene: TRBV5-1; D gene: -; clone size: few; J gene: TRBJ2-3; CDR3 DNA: TGCGCCAGCAGCTTGGGCCAGGGCCATGATACGCAGTATTTT; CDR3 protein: CASSLGQGHDTQYF
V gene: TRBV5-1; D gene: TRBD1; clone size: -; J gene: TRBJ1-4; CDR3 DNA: TGCGCCAGCAGCTTTTCCGGGACAGGCGATGAAAAACTGTTTTTT; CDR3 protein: CASSFSGTGDEKLFF
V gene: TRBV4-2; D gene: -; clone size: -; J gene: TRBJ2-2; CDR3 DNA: TGTGCCAGCAGCCCTCAAGCGGACGGTCTCGGGGATTCGGGTGTATTTTTT; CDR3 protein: CASSPQADGLGDSGVFF
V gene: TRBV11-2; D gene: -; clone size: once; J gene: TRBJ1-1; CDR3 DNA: TGTGCCAGCAGCTTAGAAGGGGGGGCGAACACTGAAGCTTTCTTT; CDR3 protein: CASSLEGGANTEAFF
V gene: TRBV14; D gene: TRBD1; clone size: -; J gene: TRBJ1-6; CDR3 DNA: TGTGCCAGCAGCCAAGGGTTAGAGGGGACAGGGTGGTTTTCACCCCTCCACTTT; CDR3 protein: CASSQGLEGTGWFSPLHF
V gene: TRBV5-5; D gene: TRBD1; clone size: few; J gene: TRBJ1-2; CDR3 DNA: TGTGCCAGCAGCTTGGATCCGGGACAGGGTCACTATGGCTACACCTTC; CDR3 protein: CASSLDPGQGHYGYTF
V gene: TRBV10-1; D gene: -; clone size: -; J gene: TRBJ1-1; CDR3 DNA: TGCGCCAGCAGTGAGTCCTGGGGCGGGGCTGAAGCTTTCTTT; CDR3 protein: CASSESWGGAEAFF
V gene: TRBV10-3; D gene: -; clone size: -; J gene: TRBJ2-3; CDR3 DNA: TGTGCCATCAGTGCCGGGACACTCAGCACAGATACGCAGTATTTT; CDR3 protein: CAISAGTLSTDTQYF
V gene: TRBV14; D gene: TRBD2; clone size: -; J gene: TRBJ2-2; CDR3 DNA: TGTGCCAGCAGCCAACGACTAGCGGGGGAAACCGGGGAGCTGTTTTTT; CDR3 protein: CASSQRLAGETGELFF
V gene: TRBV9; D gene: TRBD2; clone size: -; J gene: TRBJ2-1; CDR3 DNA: TGTGCCAGCAGCCAAGCGGGGGACTCCTACAATGAGCAGTTCTTC; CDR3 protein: CASSQAGDSYNEQFF
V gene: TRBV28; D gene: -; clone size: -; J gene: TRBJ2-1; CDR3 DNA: TGTGCCAGCCAAATTGGGCGACGGCCAGGTGAGCAGTTCTTC; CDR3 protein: CASQIGRRPGEQFF
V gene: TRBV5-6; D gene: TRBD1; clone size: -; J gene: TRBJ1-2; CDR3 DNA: TGTGCCAGCAGCATCGGGACAGGAGACTATGGCTACACCTTC; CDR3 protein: CASSIGTGDYGYTF
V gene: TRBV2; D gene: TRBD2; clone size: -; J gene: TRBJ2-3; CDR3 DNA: TGTGCCATCGTTATAGCGGGGCGGAGGGATACGCAGTATTTT; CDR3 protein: CAIVIAGRRDTQYF
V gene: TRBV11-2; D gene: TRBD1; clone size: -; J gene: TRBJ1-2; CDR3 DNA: TGTGCCAGCAGCTCCGCGGGACAGAACTATGGCTACACCTTC; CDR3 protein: CASSSAGQNYGYTF
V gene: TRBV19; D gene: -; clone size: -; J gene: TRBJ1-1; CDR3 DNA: TGTGCCAGTAGTCCCCGGACAGCTATGAACACTGAAGCTTTCTTT; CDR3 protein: CASSPRTAMNTEAFF
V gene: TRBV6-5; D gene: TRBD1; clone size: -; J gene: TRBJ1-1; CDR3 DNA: TGTGCCAGCAGTTACAACAGGGGGATCAGTGAAGCTTTCTTT; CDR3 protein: CASSYNRGISEAFF
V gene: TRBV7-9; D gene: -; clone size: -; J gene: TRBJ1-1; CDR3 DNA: TGTGCCAGCAGCCCGGGGGGGCACACTGAAGCTTTCTTT; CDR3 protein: CASSPGGHTEAFF
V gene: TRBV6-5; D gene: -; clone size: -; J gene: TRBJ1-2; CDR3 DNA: TGTGCCAGCAGTTACTCTGCCAGGGGAGACGATGGCTACACCTTC; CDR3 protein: CASSYSARGDDGYTF
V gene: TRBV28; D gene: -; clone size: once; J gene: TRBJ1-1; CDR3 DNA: TGTGCCAGCAGTCTTCGACAGGCTGAAGCTTTCTTT; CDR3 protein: CASSLRQAEAFF
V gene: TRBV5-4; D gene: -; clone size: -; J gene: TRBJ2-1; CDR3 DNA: TGTGCCAGCAGCTTTTCTCCGATTAGCTCCTACAATGAGCAGTTCTTC; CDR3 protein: CASSFSPISSYNEQFF
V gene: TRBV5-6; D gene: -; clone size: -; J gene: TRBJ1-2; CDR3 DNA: TGTGCCAGCACCCTTCCCGCAGGCCGTAGTGGCTACACCTTC; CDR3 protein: CASTLPAGRSGYTF
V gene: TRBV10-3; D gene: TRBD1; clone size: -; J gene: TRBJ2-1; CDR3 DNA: TGTGCCATCAGTGAGTCGACAGGGGGCTCCTACAATGAGCAGTTCTTC; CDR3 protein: CAISESTGGSYNEQFF
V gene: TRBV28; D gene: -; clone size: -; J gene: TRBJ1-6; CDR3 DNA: TGTGCCAGCAAAGTAGCGAACAATTCACCCCTCCACTTT; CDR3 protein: CASKVANNSPLHF
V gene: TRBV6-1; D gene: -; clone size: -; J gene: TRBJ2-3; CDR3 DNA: TGTGCCAGCAGTGATCGATGGCTAGCATCCACAGATACGCAGTATTTT; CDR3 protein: CASSDRWLASTDTQYF
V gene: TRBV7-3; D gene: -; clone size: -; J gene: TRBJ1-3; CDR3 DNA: TGTGCCAGCAGCTTAACGGGCACTGGAAACACCATATATTTT; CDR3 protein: CASSLTGTGNTIYF
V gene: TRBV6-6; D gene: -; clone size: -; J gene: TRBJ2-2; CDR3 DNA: TGTGCCAGCGGGGGGTTTAGCACCGGGGAGCTGTTTTTT; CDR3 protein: CASGGFSTGELFF
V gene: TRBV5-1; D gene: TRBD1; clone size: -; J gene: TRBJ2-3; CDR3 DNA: TGCGCCAGCAGGAAACAGGGGGCGACAGATACGCAGTATTTT; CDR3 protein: CASRKQGATDTQYF
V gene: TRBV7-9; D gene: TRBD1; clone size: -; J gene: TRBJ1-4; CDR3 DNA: TGTGCCAGCAGCCGTGCCGGGACAGGGGGCCGGACTAATGAAAAACTGTTTTTT; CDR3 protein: CASSRAGTGGRTNEKLFF
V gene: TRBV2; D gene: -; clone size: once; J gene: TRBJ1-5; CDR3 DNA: TGTGCCAGCAGTGCCCCCAGGGATGGGTTTAGCAATCAGCCCCAGCATTTT; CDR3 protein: CASSAPRDGFSNQPQHF
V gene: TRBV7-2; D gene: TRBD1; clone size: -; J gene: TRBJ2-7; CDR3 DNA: TGTGCCAGCAGCTCACCGACAGGGAATCGCTACGAGCAGTACTTC; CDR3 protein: CASSSPTGNRYEQYF
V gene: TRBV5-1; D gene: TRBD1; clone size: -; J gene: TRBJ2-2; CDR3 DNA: TGCGCCAGCAGCCCTCGGACAGGGTATAACACCGGGGAGCTGTTTTTT; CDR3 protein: CASSPRTGYNTGELFF
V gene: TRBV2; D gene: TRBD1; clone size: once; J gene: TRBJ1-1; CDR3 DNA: TGTGCCAGCAACCCCCCGACAGGGGATACTGAAGCTTTCTTT; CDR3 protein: CASNPPTGDTEAFF
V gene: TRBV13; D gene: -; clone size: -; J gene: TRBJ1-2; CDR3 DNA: TGTGCCAGCAGCTTAAACGAGTATTCTGGCTACACCTTC; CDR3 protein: CASSLNEYSGYTF
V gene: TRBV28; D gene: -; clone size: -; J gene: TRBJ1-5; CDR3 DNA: TGTGCCAGCACCGAACCCAGGGGCAGCAATCAGCCCCAGCATTTT; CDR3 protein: CASTEPRGSNQPQHF
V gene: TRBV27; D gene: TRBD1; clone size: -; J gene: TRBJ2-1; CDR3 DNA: TGTGCCAGCAGTTTAGTTCCGACAGGGGGCGCGAAGGACAATGAGCAGTTCTTC; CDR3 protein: CASSLVPTGGAKDNEQFF
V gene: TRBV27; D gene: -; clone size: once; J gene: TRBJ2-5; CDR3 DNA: TGTGCCAGCAGTTTAGGAGAGACCCAGTACTTC; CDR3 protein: CASSLGETQYF
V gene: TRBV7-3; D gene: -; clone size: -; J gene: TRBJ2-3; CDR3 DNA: TGTGCCAGCAGCTTAACCACAGCTAGCACAGATACGCAGTATTTT; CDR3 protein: CASSLTTASTDTQYF